One sample yielded the 25 T cell receptor beta chains listed below, sequenced in a study of human T cells and chemical hapten exposure. As to time point: patch test 1, 2 weeks after DPC sensitization. Specified treatment: therapeutic diphenylcyclopropenone sensitization with weekly scalp DPC. Each CDR3 protein is one row after TCRdb ran MiXCR on the RACE reads. The sample consists of 150,000 to 200,000 distinct CDR3 sequences, 20% to 25% of them appearing once. The material was whole blood, obtained in connection with sensitization to the hapten diphenylcyclopropenone (DPC). The receptor source for this set is a woman aged 45-65 years with alopecia areata. Some clones in this sample may be carry-over from other donors' samples.

A few counts support this clonotype. The CDR3 DNA reads TGTGCCAGCAGCTTAGGGGACGATCAGCCCCAGCATTTT. This sequence encodes CASSLGDDQPQHF. The J gene is TRBJ1-5, the V gene TRBV11-2, with TRBD1 as a possible D gene (5 bases). Germline V lookup: CDR1 SGHAT, CDR2 FQNNGV. V lost 1 base and J 5 bases, leaving 6 bases between the germline ends. This CDR3 comprises 13 residues. The whole variable domain, remainder taken from reference TRBV11-2 and TRBJ1-5, is EAGVAQSPRYKIIEKRQSVAFWCNPISGHATLYWYQQILGQGPKLLIQFQNNGVVDDSQLPKDRFSAERLKGVDSTLKIQPAKLEDSAVYLCASSLGDDQPQHFGDGTRLSIL.

This clonotype has a handful of counts. The gene calls are TRBV15 and TRBJ2-7; D remains ambiguous. The germline V gene has CDR1 LNHNV and CDR2 YYDKDF (reference sequence). Trimming shortened V by 1 base and J by 2 bases, and 12 bases separated the two germline ends. The CDR3 has 15 amino acids. The CDR3 sequence: CATSRAVQATYEQYF. In DNA, the CDR3 is TGTGCCACCAGCAGAGCAGTCCAGGCCACCTACGAGCAGTACTTC.

The chain has TRBV5-1 and TRBJ1-6; a weak D match, TRBD1 (6 bases). Trimming took 3 bases from V and 0 from J, leaving 10 bases between them. The CDR3 is made up of 16 amino acids. Germline loops: CDR1 SGHRS, CDR2 YFSETQ. This CDR3 is CASSWTESSYNSPLHF. Written as DNA, the CDR3 is TGCGCCAGCAGCTGGACAGAATCCTCCTATAATTCACCCCTCCACTTT.

This clonotype has more than one count but fewer than ten. This chain joins TRBV7-9 and TRBJ1-5; no reliable D call. Germline V gene sequence: CDR1 SEHNR, CDR2 FQNEAQ (reference sequence). The length of the CDR3 is 12 residues. V gave up 3 bases and J gave up 8 bases, with 8 bases separating them. The CDR3 sequence: CASSFPREPQHF. In DNA, the CDR3 is TGTGCCAGCAGCTTCCCGCGGGAGCCCCAGCATTTT.

This clonotype was seen only a few times. The CDR3 spells CASSKEQGQPQHF. The CDR3 DNA reads TGTGCCAGCAGTAAAGAACAGGGACAGCCCCAGCATTTT. This chain uses TRBV7-6 with TRBJ1-5; D is possibly TRBD1 (6 bases). Looked up from germline, CDR1 is SGHVS and CDR2 is FNYEAQ. V was cut by 6 bases and J by 7 bases, with 13 bases left in between. The CDR3 loop spans 13 amino acids. Full variable domain (rest looked up from reference TRBV7-6 and TRBJ1-5): GAGVSQSPRYKVTKRGQDVALRCDPISGHVSLYWYRQALGQGPEFLTYFNYEAQQDKSGLPNDRFSAERPEGSISTLTIQRTEQRDSAMYRCASSKEQGQPQHFGDGTRLSIL.

This clonotype appeared a few times. In DNA form, the CDR3 reads TGTGCCAGCTCACCACGGGACCTAGCATTCGAGACCCAGTACTTC. Protein product: CASSPRDLAFETQYF. The rearrangement joins TRBV18 to TRBJ2-5, with D possibly called TRBD1 or TRBD2 (5 bases each). The germline V and J ends were trimmed by 1 base and 5 bases, with 14 bases remaining between them. The CDR3 has 15 residues. Germline lookup yields CDR1 KGHSH and CDR2 LQKENI. Filled out from reference TRBV18 and TRBJ2-5, the complete variable domain reads NAGVMQNPRHLVRRRGQEARLRCSPMKGHSHVYWYRQLPEEGLKFMVYLQKENIIDESGMPKERFSAEFPKEGPSILRIQQVVRGDSAAYFCASSPRDLAFETQYFGPGTRLLVL.

The chain carries TRBV2 and TRBJ2-1, with 8 bases aligning to TRBD2. This CDR3 is built from 16 residues. The J segment lost 11 bases and the V segment lost 3 bases, leaving 15 bases of the junction unmatched. CDR1 is SNHLY and CDR2 is FYNNEI in the germline V gene. The DNA of the CDR3 is TGTGCCAGCAGTGATGGGGCCGGGACTAGAGCTGGGAAGCAGTTCTTC. It is translated as CASSDGAGTRAGKQFF.

The genes are TRBV6-5 and TRBJ1-1; 7 positions match TRBD1. This CDR3 contains 15 residues. Per the germline V gene, CDR1 is MNHEY and CDR2 is SVGAGI. J gave up 1 base and V 2 bases, and 4 bases lay outside the gene matches. CDR3 coding DNA: TGTGCCAGCAGTTACCTGGGACAGACGAACACTGAAGCTTTCTTT. It yields the protein CASSYLGQTNTEAFF.

This clonotype was detected only a few times. The J gene is TRBJ1-1, the V gene TRBV30, with D uncertain. With 3 bases removed from V and 3 bases from J, the gap between germline ends came to 11 bases. The V gene's germline CDR1 is GTSNPN and CDR2 SVGIG (reference sequence). The CDR3 sequence is 13 residues long. This CDR3 is CAWRTRGDTEAFF. The CDR3 DNA follows: TGTGCCTGGAGGACCCGGGGTGACACTGAAGCTTTCTTT. Combining the CDR3 with reference TRBV30 and TRBJ1-1 gives the whole variable domain SQTIHQWPATLVQPVGSPLSLECTVEGTSNPNLYWYRQAAGRGLQLLFYSVGIGQISSEVPQNLSASRPQDRQFILSSKKLLLSDSGFYLCAWRTRGDTEAFFGQGTRLTVV.

In this sample, this clonotype turned up once. The chain couples TRBV27 to TRBJ1-5, with 9 bases aligning to TRBD1. Germline CDR1 MNHEY, CDR2 SMNVEV (reference sequence). CDR3 length: 17 residues. Trimming cost V 5 bases and J 6 bases; bases outside gene matches: 14. The CDR3 loop reads CASSPPLRQGVFQPQHF. The DNA for the CDR3 is TGTGCCAGCAGTCCCCCACTTCGACAGGGGGTATTTCAGCCCCAGCATTTT.

This clonotype was observed a handful of times. V is TRBV5-6 and J is TRBJ1-4; D might be TRBD1 (5 bases). CDR3 length: 14 amino acids. Trimming left V 5 bases short and J 0 bases short, with 8 bases between. The germline CDR1 and CDR2 sequences are SGHDT and YYEEEE. The DNA of the CDR3 is TGTGCCAGCAGAGGACAAGCAACTAATGAAAAACTGTTTTTT. Protein sequence: CASRGQATNEKLFF.

CDR3 nucleotide sequence: TGTGCCAGCAGCAGACAGGTCCAAGAGACCCAGTACTTC. It specifies CASSRQVQETQYF. The chain carries TRBV7-2 and TRBJ2-5; a weak D match, TRBD1 (6 bases). The CDR3 is made up of 13 amino acids. V was shortened by 5 bases and J by 1 base, with 8 bases between the two germline ends. Germline lookup yields CDR1 SGHTA and CDR2 FQGNSA.

This clonotype has only a few counts. CDR3 residues: CASSSRTDVTGELFF. The DNA of the CDR3 is TGTGCCAGCAGCTCCAGGACAGATGTCACCGGGGAGCTGTTTTTT. The chain uses TRBV7-2 and TRBJ2-2; tentatively, D is TRBD1 (6 bases). V was cut by 4 bases and J by 4 bases, with 13 bases left in between. The CDR3 contains 15 residues. Germline lookup yields CDR1 SGHTA and CDR2 FQGNSA.

This clonotype was seen more than once but under ten times. The chain combines TRBV9 with TRBJ2-5; 9 nucleotides agree with TRBD2. Per germline, CDR1 SGDLS and CDR2 YYNGEE. The CDR3 runs 18 residues. The V segment lost 0 bases and the J segment 1 base; nucleotides outside the gene matches: 10. CDR3 protein: CASSVGLAGIKTQETQYF. In nucleotides, the CDR3 is TGTGCCAGCAGCGTAGGTCTAGCGGGGATCAAGACCCAAGAGACCCAGTACTTC.

This clonotype was seen a handful of times. The chain joins TRBV20-1 to TRBJ2-7, with TRBD2 as a possible D gene (6 bases). The germline gives CDR1 DFQATT, CDR2 SNEGSKA (reference sequence). V lost 0 bases to trimming and J lost 7 bases, with 16 bases between them. The CDR3 covers 14 residues. This chain's CDR3 is CSARDRGRPQEQYF. In nucleotides, the CDR3 is TGCAGTGCTAGAGATAGAGGGAGGCCCCAAGAGCAGTACTTC.

This clonotype turned up a few times. The chain uses TRBV19 and TRBJ1-5, with D tentatively TRBD1 (5 bases). Germline V CDR1 and CDR2: LNHDA, SQIVND (reference sequence). The CDR3 contains 15 residues. Trimming left V 5 bases short and J 2 bases short, with 13 bases between. The CDR3 reads CASSYRFRGNQPQHF. In DNA form, the CDR3 reads TGTGCCAGTAGTTACAGGTTCCGGGGCAATCAGCCCCAGCATTTT.

J is TRBJ2-7 and V is TRBV5-1, with 11 bases identical to TRBD1. CDR1 SGHRS and CDR2 YFSETQ come from the germline V gene. The CDR3 runs to 14 residues. The V gene end was trimmed by 4 bases and the J gene end by 4 bases; junction bases not matched to a gene: 4. CDR3 amino acids: CASSAGTGGYEQYF. For the CDR3, the DNA is TGCGCCAGCAGCGCCGGGACAGGGGGGTACGAGCAGTACTTC.

This clonotype was counted ten times or more. This CDR3 is CAISVRLARGDDEQFF. The CDR3 DNA follows: TGTGCCATCAGTGTACGACTAGCGAGGGGGGATGATGAGCAGTTCTTC. V and J are TRBV10-3 and TRBJ2-1, with 8 bases lining up with TRBD2. Germline loops: CDR1 ENHRY, CDR2 SYGVKD. J gave up 8 bases and V 4 bases, and 13 bases lay outside the gene matches. This CDR3 spans 16 amino acids.

This clonotype was seen just once. The V and J genes are TRBV7-2 and TRBJ1-5; TRBD1 is a possible D gene (6 bases). Trimming pared 1 base from V and 0 bases from J, leaving 16 bases between. The germline gives CDR1 SGHTA, CDR2 FQGNSA. This CDR3 contains 18 residues. The CDR3 region has the DNA TGTGCCAGCAGCTTAGTTGCGGGGGCGGGTGGTAGCAATCAGCCCCAGCATTTT. Protein: CASSLVAGAGGSNQPQHF.

This clonotype has only a few counts. The rearrangement links TRBV2 to TRBJ2-7; 7 nucleotides align to TRBD1. CDR3 length: 18 residues. Trimming cost V 5 bases and J 4 bases; bases outside gene matches: 20. The germline gives CDR1 SNHLY, CDR2 FYNNEI. The DNA of the CDR3 is TGTGCCAGCAGTTTTCCCACGGTCCGGGACAGTCCCTTGTACGAGCAGTACTTC. Amino acids: CASSFPTVRDSPLYEQYF.

About this clonotype: The germline gene is not matched at one end of the junction; a read error may be the cause. The chain is built from TRBV15 and TRBJ2-5, with a tentative D call TRBD2 (6 bases). The CDR3 sequence is 14 residues long. Germline-derived CDR1 and CDR2 are LNHNV and YYDKDF (reference sequence). The CDR3 DNA is TGTGTCACCAGCAGGCCAGCGGAGGGGGAGACCCAGTACTTC. Its translation is CVTSRPAEGETQYF.

This clonotype has only a few counts. V is TRBV29-1 and J is TRBJ2-3, with D tentatively TRBD2 (6 bases). The CDR3 totals 14 residues. The V end lost 5 bases, the J end lost 4 bases, and 16 bases lay between the germline ends. Germline V gene data show CDR1 as SQVTM and CDR2 as ANQGSEA. The DNA for the CDR3 is TGCAGCGTTCGATTGGGGGGACTTGCAGATACGCAGTATTTT. It encodes CSVRLGGLADTQYF.

There are a few counts of this clonotype. This CDR3 reads CASSFSDLRKDTQYF. The CDR3 coding sequence is TGCGCCAGCAGCTTTTCTGACTTGAGAAAAGATACGCAGTATTTT. V usage is TRBV5-1 and J usage is TRBJ2-3; D not resolved. CDR3 size: 15 residues. Per germline, CDR1 SGHRS and CDR2 YFSETQ. V shed 2 bases and J shed 5 bases, with 15 bases lying between them.

This sequence joins TRBV6-6 and TRBJ1-4, with D perhaps matching TRBD1 (5 bases). This CDR3 spans 13 amino acids. Trimming removed 2 bases from V and 6 bases from J, with 7 bases in between. CDR1 and CDR2 (germline): MNHNY, SVGAGI (reference sequence). CDR3 sequence: CASSYPGHEKLFF. In DNA, the CDR3 is TGTGCCAGCAGTTACCCAGGGCATGAAAAACTGTTTTTT.

The chain employs TRBV20-1 and TRBJ2-7; 12 bases are a match to TRBD2. Germline lookup yields CDR1 DFQATT and CDR2 SNEGSKA (reference sequence). V was clipped by 6 bases and J by 4 bases; unmatched bases: 4. The CDR3 has 13 amino acids. In DNA, the CDR3 is TGCAGTGCCACTAGCGGGAGGCGATACGAGCAGTACTTC. Protein sequence: CSATSGRRYEQYF.